The entry below describes one TCR beta chain. Its antigen is unknown. Base qualities are not recorded, but no much larger clone differs from it by a single base. The record originates from a study of cytomegalovirus exposure and HLA in healthy donors (dated by TCRdb to the late 2010s). Study-level background: In an earlier analysis of roughly 500 of the donors, less than 350 Gb of sequence data and about 110 million unique TCR beta sequences from about 179 million T cells were reported. HLA typing covered class I and class II loci at four-digit resolution. Donor age, sex, ethnicity and CMV serostatus were compiled together with the repertoire data. The later analysis used no new phenotypic data to find candidate immune exposures, relying instead on TCR beta sequences and their occurrence across donors. A later genetic analysis used genome-wide SNP genotypes for about 60% of the roughly 670 donors, treating that subset as a discovery cohort. The study combined high-throughput TCR immunosequencing, statistical association of individual TCRs with disease status, and machine learning to predict cytomegalovirus infection status. An earlier analysis of nearly 600 of the donors applied high-throughput TCR beta sequencing to assess whether each TCR beta V gene segment acted as functional or pseudogenic. Of the approximately 400 genotyped donors, around 81% fell in the genetic ancestry cluster associated with self-reported Caucasian donors. Besides the first cohort of hundreds of subjects, a separate validation cohort made up of some 110 different subjects was used. Roughly five DR-DQ haplotypes were treated as single units for association and clustering because of strong linkage in the cohort. Across approximately 400 genotyped donors of the cohort, an average of approximately 240,000 unique TCR beta nucleotide sequences per donor were sequenced, and roughly 20% of those sequences were non-productive. The study aimed to test whether signatures of past pathogen exposure could be identified by cataloging public T cell receptors. All discovery cohort repertoires had been generated using a single sequencing platform. An early release that covered more than 550 HLA-typed donors contained approximately 320 gigabases of sequencing data and 85 million to 100 million unique TCR sequences. The T cell repertoires of about 700 subjects were profiled by immunosequencing and related to cytomegalovirus serostatus. The number of typed donors differed by locus: about 629-640 for A, B, C, DRB1 and DQB1; 522 for DQA1; 606 for DPA1; and about 450 for DPB1. A later analysis re-examined previously published TCR beta repertoires from several hundred donors and added high-resolution HLA genotyping to investigate patterns of TCR occurrence. General study outcomes and caveats: Correlated functional status among segregating V segments might be attributable to linkage disequilibrium, but an unknown experimental factor could not be ruled out. Because counts were too low, 15 or so rarely observed V segments, including chromosome 9 orphons, were excluded from the earlier analysis of 587 of the donors. Because HLA typing was missing for some donors at each locus, association tests included only the typed subset. In a later analysis, several top co-occurrence clusters were reported to appear linked to parvovirus B19, influenza, CMV and Epstein-Barr virus. In the study, about 150 TCR beta chains were listed as associated with cytomegalovirus. In an earlier analysis of a few hundred of the donors, most TCR beta V segments were observed in productive rearrangements about 87% or about 30% of the time, broadly matching IMGT annotations. Specific HLA alleles were associated with over 15,000 TCR beta sequences at a false discovery rate of 0.05 in a later analysis. In a later analysis, the rate of TCR association differed among HLA loci, with DRB1 alleles having the most associated TCRs and HLA-C alleles having the fewest. In a later analysis, most CMV-associated TCR beta chains were found to appear HLA-restricted, with HLA associations seemingly driven largely by CMV exposure. When HLA alleles, especially DR and DQ, strongly co-occurred, TCR associations were difficult to assign to individual alleles. In both the original and validation cohorts, the classifier was reported to diagnose cytomegalovirus status with high specificity and sensitivity. Sequencing depth was assumed to be roughly uniform across donors in the presence/absence analyses, though that assumption may not hold. Some IMGT-functional V segments, including TRBV6-2 and TRBV6-3, could not be told apart with the 87-base-pair reads, so those segments were excluded. A few of the identified cytomegalovirus-associated TCR beta chains were confirmed in vitro to be specific for cytomegalovirus antigens. The authors suggested that the approach could potentially be extended to other disease states and immunological phenotypes. According to a later genetic analysis, donors in an Asian-associated ancestry cluster had fewer N-insertions in productive TCRs than the approximately 630-donor mean. Compared with equally common non-associated chains, HLA-associated TCR beta chains in a later analysis were more clonally expanded and had lower generation probabilities. A further reported finding was that TCR beta sequences accurately predicted the HLA-A and HLA-B alleles for most subjects in the first cohort. A group of highly shared sequence variants was considered likely to be a technical artifact of the sequencing pipeline. This cohort had only TCR beta chains sequenced, and the lack of alpha or paired-chain data limited which features could be detected. An association between a missense DCLRE1C variant and V-gene and J-gene trimming of TCR beta chains was found in a later genetic analysis and replicated in an independent cohort. CMV serostatus was the only immune exposure information available for the cohort. Most TCR sequences were observed very rarely across donors, whereas some public TCRs were present in many individuals.

The library was produced with the immunoSEQ multiplex PCR assay. A mixture of 60 forward primers for TCR Vbeta segments and 13 reverse primers for TCR Jbeta segments was used in the multiplex PCR. A multiplex PCR assay on genomic DNA amplified the CDR3 region of rearranged TCR beta genes. On the Illumina HiSeq System, the amplified TCR beta libraries were sequenced as 87-base-pair reads. Per the source publication's procedure: In a later analysis, 70 million to 95 million unique TCR beta chains were counted across the 500 to 700 repertoires, and roughly 11 million of these chains were shared by at least two donors. A nearest-neighbor algorithm error-corrected the raw reads and collapsed the reads into unique sequences, merging closely related sequences to remove PCR and sequencing errors. To assign V, D and J gene segments, CDR3 sequences were aligned to IMGT reference sequences. For a sequence to be retained, a match of at least six nucleotides to both a V gene segment and a J gene segment was required. Rearrangements were called productive when the CDR3 lacked stop codons and stayed in frame with V and J; all others were non-productive. Following IMGT convention, CDR3 was defined as the stretch from the second conserved V-encoded cysteine to the conserved J-encoded phenylalanine. The earlier analysis of about 590 of the donors excluded sequences that lacked an unambiguous match to a single V gene segment. An earlier analysis of several hundred of the donors called V segments functional above 56.7% productive rearrangements and segregating when the between-donor standard deviation exceeded 5%. To diagnose cytomegalovirus status from the catalog of TCR beta chain sequences, a statistical classification framework was built. A later analysis assigned V and J genes by comparing TCR nucleotide sequences with IMGT/GENE-DB human TR gene sequences. The TCRdist pipeline was used in a later analysis to assign CDR3 sequences and most-parsimonious VDJ recombination scenarios. In a later analysis, each TCR beta chain was defined by its CDR3 amino acid sequence together with its V-gene family, and reads without a unique V-gene family were excluded. To address suspected cross-contamination and a sequencing artifact, a later analysis removed 450 to 700 highly shared, low-generation-probability nucleotide sequences. In a later analysis, a clonal expansion index was calculated for each public chain from normalized within-repertoire ranks of inferred template counts. In a later analysis, generation probabilities were computed using a VDJ recombination model fitted to out-of-frame rearrangements, and the results were checked against IGoR. A later analysis scored TCR-TCR, TCR-HLA and TCR-CMV co-occurrence with hypergeometric tests, applying a repertoire-size bias correction to TCR pairs. To estimate false discovery rates, a later analysis permuted the HLA or CMV assignments 20 times. A later analysis grouped co-occurring TCRs with DBSCAN, adding TCRdist sequence similarity when clustering within HLA-allele-positive subsets. Repertoires with fewer than 30,000 or more than 120,000 public chains, plus five repertoires with anomalous nucleotide sharing, were excluded from co-occurrence clustering. TCRdb carries this immuneACCESS record with in-frame sequences only. Its versions omit some clonotypes, under half of them owing to an unresolved V gene in the studies checked, with the rest unexplained. D and trimming were read from the DNA, whereas the V and J calls and clone size are those reported in that table. The sample table holds some 140,000 clones, of which approximately 80% were seen once. The top ten constitute 13% of the sample.

In total, 666 healthy bone marrow donors made up the cohort. At the time of sampling, every cohort member was nominally healthy, though immune exposures that went unrecorded were likely present. The donor tested CMV seropositive, placing the donor among the 289 seropositive members of the cohort. A peripheral blood sample was provided by each donor, and peripheral blood mononuclear cells were used for TCR beta sequencing. Genomic DNA extraction from the blood cell samples was performed with the Qiagen DNeasy Blood Extraction Kit. As encoded in the germline V gene, CDR1 is MDHEN while CDR2 is SYDVKM. The junction shows trimming of 6 bases on V and 1 base on J, and the gene matches do not reach 3 bases of it. The CDR3 sequence holds 15 residues, the cysteine and phenylalanine included. Only CDR3 DNA is held: 45 bases, read in frame from base 1.

The sequenced material came from PBMCs. The receptor comes from a man aged 25-40 years in good health and CMV-seropositive. Rearrangement joined TRBV28 to TRBJ1-2, and TRBD1 matches 12 of the central bases. The bases read TGTGCCAGCAGGGGGACAGGGGGCCTTAACTATGGCTACACCTTC. Its protein reads: CASRGTGGLNYGYTF.